This T cell receptor beta chain is from a study of identical twins. As for this clonotype: Its antigen remains unknown.

General study results and limits: Fewer insertions characterized abundant cord blood beta clonotypes, whereas memory repertoires showed none.

Germline V gene sequence: CDR1 MDHEN, CDR2 SYDVKM. CDR3 length: 16 residues. Trimming left V 3 bases short and J 1 base short, with 13 bases between. TCRdb itself ran the 5' RACE reads through MiXCR, one entry per CDR3 protein. Of 1.5 million to 2 million distinct CDR3 sequences in the sample, about 32% are singletons; the top ten hold 0.25% to 0.3%. Sample: cord blood. The genes are TRBV28 and TRBJ2-4; TRBD1 might be the D (6 bases). The clonotype comes from a newborn girl in good health. The DNA of the CDR3 is TGTGCCAGCAGTTTTCGCCAGGGGTTTGCCAAAAACATTCAGTACTTC. This gives the protein CASSFRQGFAKNIQYF.